Detailed here is one T cell receptor beta chain. It has no known antigen specificity. No clone much larger than this one lies a single base away; base qualities are absent. This entry is derived from a study of T-cell memory formation after mild COVID-19 listed by TCRdb under 2021. Looking at the study overall: TCR sequence clusters from the two donors were found to be largely donor specific. In a couple of donors, T-cell clones that expanded and contracted after mild COVID-19 were followed by sequencing TCRalpha and TCRbeta repertoires longitudinally. The cohort comprised two young, previously healthy adult volunteers, one female and one male.

This sample was sequenced with an Illumina NovaSeq 6000. TCRalpha and TCRbeta cDNA libraries were constructed by 5'RACE with constant-segment primers, with sample barcodes and unique molecular identifiers being introduced. Trizol reagent was used to extract RNA from every sample. Amplification of the libraries took two PCR steps, and the second step added a second sample barcode plus Illumina TruSeq adapters. Sequencing of libraries was performed on an Illumina NovaSeq with 2 x 150 bp paired-end reads. Regarding the original processing steps: Demultiplexing of reads and collapsing into UMI-guided consensus sequences were performed with migec v1.2.7. With mixcr v2.1.11, UMI consensuses were aligned to TRA and TRB V and J templates and assembled into clonotypes. Clonotypes were classified as expanded or contracted when called significant by both edgeR and NoisET, with noise models trained on biological replicates. For edgeR calls, the thresholds were a false discovery rate-adjusted p below 0.01 and a log2 fold-change of 1. PCA with hierarchical clustering of max-normalized trajectories of the 1000 most abundant clonotypes was used as exploratory dynamics analysis. The CD4 or CD8 phenotype of responding clones was assigned using the separately sequenced CD4+ and CD8+ repertoires. Using fastp trimming at Q25 and MiXCR clonotype assembly, TCRdb reanalyzed the public sequencing data and kept in-frame beta chains. Each entry merges the rows of one CDR3 protein and shows their most common DNA and genes. The V and J calls shown here were made by TCRdb, not taken from the authors' results. The sample records about 400,000 distinct CDR3 sequences, over 15% of which are singletons. Roughly 21% of the sample rests with the top ten.

General findings and caveats noted by the study authors: Contracting CD4+ clones turned up mainly in the CM and EM memory subsets, whereas EMRA was where CD8+ clones were enriched. Only two mild cases were covered in the study, and larger cohorts including severe cases with pre-infection samples were considered necessary. The detection of some responding clones in pre-infection memory suggests that pre-existing cross-reactive memory T cells joined the SARS-CoV-2 response. From day 15 to 85, contracting clones showed balanced CD4/CD8 phenotypes, whereas a second wave of clones that expanded from day 15 to 37 leaned towards CD4+. SARS-CoV-2 specificity of the second-wave clones peaking on day 37 was not confirmed.

Ficoll-Paque density gradient centrifugation was the method used to isolate PBMCs. This sequence originates from a man between 18 and 29 years old who had mild COVID-19 (a few samples of this study predate the infection). The sample titles of this study are shuffled in the database, so cell type and time point are left out; the donor was told from shared clones. Sequenced sample: PBMCs or a T cell subset sorted from them (not recorded which).

The CDR3 region reads CASSVLETQYF. The nucleotide sequence reads TGTGCCAGCAGTGTTTTGGAGACCCAGTACTTC. Rearrangement joined TRBV12-3 or TRBV12-4 to TRBJ2-5, with no confident D gene call. V loses 5 bases of germline sequence and J loses 5 bases, and the interval between the two ends is 6 bases. Reading from cysteine to phenylalanine, the CDR3 counts 11 amino acids. Only the CDR3 region is kept as DNA, spanning 33 bases read in frame from base 1.